Below are 31 T cell receptor beta chains sequenced from a single sample in a study of T cell changes during pregnancy in multiple sclerosis. Using immunoSEQ multiplex PCR, the repertoire was profiled, and TCRdb retains in-frame clones only, with some absent. The table lists approximately 93,000 clones, around 93% of them singletons. The source material was peripheral blood, sampled before pregnancy. These TCRs come from a female donor with multiple sclerosis, enrolled in a pregnancy study.

The rearrangement links TRBV9 to TRBJ2-3; D might be TRBD2 (6 bases). Per the germline V gene, CDR1 is SGDLS and CDR2 is YYNGEE. V was cut by 1 base and J by 3 bases, with 15 bases left in between. This CDR3 region has 16 residues. The CDR3 coding sequence is TGTGCCAGCAGCGTAATGGACGGGAGCGGAACAGATACGCAGTATTTT. This codes for CASSVMDGSGTDTQYF.

In its sample, this clone was seen a few times. This sequence joins TRBV15 and TRBJ1-5; D is undetermined. The V end was cut by 2 bases, the J end by 8 bases, with 10 bases between. The CDR3 sequence is 13 residues long. Germline lookup yields CDR1 LNHNV and CDR2 YYDKDF (reference sequence). The CDR3 region is CATSRIVGEPQHF. The CDR3 DNA is TGTGCCACCAGCAGAATTGTCGGGGAGCCCCAGCATTTT. The complete variable domain, with remaining parts taken from reference TRBV15 and TRBJ1-5, reads DAMVIQNPRYQVTQFGKPVTLSCSQTLNHNVMYWYQQKSSQAPKLLFHYYDKDFNNEADTPDNFQSRRPNTSFCFLDIRSPGLGDTAMYLCATSRIVGEPQHFGDGTRLSIL.

The chain combines TRBV5-4 with TRBJ2-5; D is perhaps TRBD1 (5 bases). The V end lost 0 bases, the J end lost 1 base, and 7 bases lay between the germline ends. The CDR3 is made up of 14 amino acids. Germline V gives CDR1 SGHNT, CDR2 YYREEE (reference sequence). The chain's CDR3 is CASSLGGSQETQYF. CDR3 DNA sequence: TGTGCCAGCAGCTTGGGGGGCTCCCAAGAGACCCAGTACTTC.

V is TRBV9 and J is TRBJ2-3; 7 bases are shared with TRBD2. CDR1 and CDR2 (germline): SGDLS, YYNGEE. V trimming: 4 bases; J trimming: 2 bases; junction bases outside the gene matches: 4. This CDR3 spans 14 amino acids. The CDR3 sequence: CASSREVNTDTQYF. The CDR3 coding sequence is TGTGCCAGCAGCCGGGAGGTGAACACAGATACGCAGTATTTT.

This sequence joins TRBV6-1 and TRBJ1-5; a weak D match, TRBD1 (5 bases). V shed 1 base and J shed 2 bases, with 9 bases lying between them. Germline values: CDR1 MNHNS, CDR2 SASEGT. This CDR3 has 15 amino acids. The DNA for the CDR3 is TGTGCCAGCAGTGAAGGACAGATTGGCAATCAGCCCCAGCATTTT. Protein product: CASSEGQIGNQPQHF.

This clone was detected a few times. V is TRBV4-3 and J is TRBJ1-1; TRBD1 might be the D (6 bases). From germline, CDR1 is LGHNA and CDR2 YSLEER. This CDR3 is built from 13 residues. V was clipped by 4 bases and J by 1 base, with 7 bases between them. The CDR3 reads CASSLQGNTEAFF. CDR3 DNA: TGCGCCAGCAGCCTACAGGGGAACACTGAAGCTTTCTTT.

The chain uses TRBV7-3 and TRBJ2-1; TRBD2 matches 9 bases. Germline CDR1 and CDR2: SGHTA and FQGTGA. CDR3 length: 18 amino acids. V dropped 5 bases and J dropped 6; count of bases not matched to a gene: 17. The CDR3 nucleotides read TGTGCCAGCAGCCCCGGGACTAGCAGGCTGGGCCTCCGCAATGAGCAGTTCTTC. As protein: CASSPGTSRLGLRNEQFF. The full variable domain, with the rest looked up from reference TRBV7-3 and TRBJ2-1, is GAGVSQTPSNKVTEKGKYVELRCDPISGHTALYWYRQSLGQGPEFLIYFQGTGAADDSGLPNDRFFAVRPEGSVSTLKIQRTERGDSAVYLCASSPGTSRLGLRNEQFFGPGTRLTVL.

This chain uses TRBV14 with TRBJ2-5; TRBD1 is a possible D gene (5 bases). Germline V gene sequence: CDR1 SGHDN, CDR2 FVKESK. Trimming cost V 6 bases and J 2 bases, with 7 bases left between them. The CDR3 length is 12 residues. The CDR3 protein is CASSQGQETQYF. Here the CDR3 DNA reads TGTGCCAGCAGTCAGGGACAAGAGACCCAGTACTTC.

This clone was detected once. This chain uses TRBV27 with TRBJ2-2, with 13 nucleotides matching TRBD2. Germline V gene lookup returns CDR1 MNHEY and CDR2 SMNVEV (reference sequence). V lost 5 bases, J lost 7 bases, and 4 bases stayed unmatched. This CDR3 has 15 residues. DNA for the CDR3: TGTGCCAGCAGTAGGACTAGCGGGAGTGACGGGGAGCTGTTTTTT. Translated, it gives CASSRTSGSDGELFF.

The chain uses TRBV2 and TRBJ2-5, with 9 bases lining up with TRBD1. Germline values: CDR1 SNHLY, CDR2 FYNNEI. J gave up 5 bases and V 4 bases, and 8 bases lay outside the gene matches. This CDR3 is 15 amino acids long. In DNA form, the CDR3 reads TGTGCCAGCAGTGCGCCGGGACAGGGTGGGGAGACCCAGTACTTC. It is translated as CASSAPGQGGETQYF.

The V and J genes are TRBV10-3 and TRBJ2-7, with 12 bases that match TRBD1. Trimming removed 10 bases from V and 7 bases from J; junction bases left unmatched: 5. The CDR3 is 12 residues long. Germline loops: CDR1 ENHRY, CDR2 SYGVKD. The CDR3 protein is CATRDRGQEQYF. The CDR3 DNA is TGTGCCACCCGGGACAGGGGGCAGGAGCAGTACTTC.

This clone was counted only a few times. The rearrangement joins TRBV2 to TRBJ1-1; the D is unclear. V was trimmed by 8 bases and J by 0 bases, leaving 10 bases between them. CDR3 length equals 13 residues. CDR1 is SNHLY and CDR2 is FYNNEI in the germline V gene. CDR3 sequence: CASLRELNTEAFF. The CDR3 DNA sequence: TGTGCCAGCCTGAGGGAGTTGAACACTGAAGCTTTCTTT.

This clone has a single count. The rearrangement joins TRBV5-1 to TRBJ2-4; D is perhaps TRBD2 (7 bases). Trimming took 0 bases from V and 0 from J, leaving 10 bases between them. Per the germline V gene, CDR1 is SGHRS and CDR2 is YFSETQ. The length of the CDR3 is 16 residues. The CDR3 spells CASSLEGGGAKNIQYF. As DNA, the CDR3 is TGCGCCAGCAGCTTGGAGGGGGGGGGAGCCAAAAACATTCAGTACTTC.

The chain uses TRBV5-1 and TRBJ2-2; 8 bases are a match to TRBD1. Germline lookup yields CDR1 SGHRS and CDR2 YFSETQ. The V gene end was trimmed by 0 bases and the J gene end by 7 bases; junction bases not matched to a gene: 5. This CDR3 comprises 15 residues. The chain's CDR3 is CASSLAPGGIGELFF. CDR3 nucleotides: TGCGCCAGCAGCTTGGCCCCAGGGGGCATCGGGGAGCTGTTTTTT.

This chain joins TRBV7-8 and TRBJ2-7, with TRBD1 matching over 9 bases. Germline-derived CDR1 and CDR2 are SGHVS and FQNEAQ. The CDR3 spans 15 residues. Trimming cost V 2 bases and J 3 bases; bases outside gene matches: 5. The CDR3 region is CASSLSDRGLYEQYF. The DNA of the CDR3 is TGTGCCAGCAGCTTATCGGACAGGGGCCTCTACGAGCAGTACTTC.

V and J are TRBV7-8 and TRBJ1-2; 8 bases fit TRBD1. V shed 5 bases, J shed 5 bases, and the junction held 10 bases outside the gene matches. Germline loops: CDR1 SGHVS, CDR2 FQNEAQ. The CDR3 contains 15 residues. The CDR3 sequence is CASSLDRGSGYGYTF. The CDR3 DNA is TGTGCCAGCAGCCTCGACAGGGGTTCAGGGTATGGCTACACCTTC.

The count of this clone is one. The J gene is TRBJ2-5, the V gene TRBV10-1, with 9 bases identical to TRBD2. The V segment lost 10 bases and the J segment 5 bases; nucleotides outside the gene matches: 11. Germline V gene sequence: CDR1 WNHNN, CDR2 SYGVQD (reference sequence). The length of the CDR3 is 14 residues. CDR3 DNA sequence: TGCGCCAACGCGGGAGGGGGCACTGGCGAGACCCAGTACTTC. Translated: CANAGGGTGETQYF.

The chain uses TRBV4-3 and TRBJ1-1, with a weak D call TRBD1 (5 bases). The V end was cut by 4 bases, the J end by 5 bases, with 11 bases between. The CDR3 sequence is 13 residues long. The germline gives CDR1 LGHNA, CDR2 YSLEER. CDR3 nucleotide sequence: TGCGCCAGCAGCCCATCAGGGCTGACTGAAGCTTTCTTT. Its protein is CASSPSGLTEAFF.

The rearrangement uses TRBV19 and TRBJ1-1, with TRBD1 matching 8 bases. The J segment lost 3 bases and the V segment lost 7 bases, leaving 7 bases of the junction unmatched. Germline CDR1 reads LNHDA; CDR2 reads SQIVND (reference sequence). The CDR3 is 14 residues long. DNA for the CDR3: TGTGCCAGTACCCGGAGGACAGGGTACACTGAAGCTTTCTTT. Translated, it gives CASTRRTGYTEAFF. Full variable domain (outside the CDR3, taken from reference TRBV19 and TRBJ1-1): DGGITQSPKYLFRKEGQNVTLSCEQNLNHDAMYWYRQDPGQGLRLIYYSQIVNDFQKGDIAEGYSVSREKKESFPLTVTSAQKNPTAFYLCASTRRTGYTEAFFGQGTRLTVV.

The chain joins TRBV18 to TRBJ1-2, with 7 bases lining up with TRBD1. This CDR3 has 14 amino acids. Germline assignment: CDR1 KGHSH and CDR2 LQKENI. V dropped 2 bases and J dropped 4; count of bases not matched to a gene: 4. CDR3 bases: TGTGCCAGCTCACCAGACAGGGAGACCTATGGCTACACCTTC. It is translated as CASSPDRETYGYTF.

The J gene is TRBJ2-3, the V gene TRBV11-3; TRBD1 might be the D (5 bases). Trimming left V 0 bases short and J 6 bases short, with 7 bases between. Germline values: CDR1 SGHNT, CDR2 YENEEA. The CDR3 is 13 residues long. The CDR3 DNA sequence: TGTGCCAGCAGCTTAGATCCAGGGGATACGCAGTATTTT. Protein sequence: CASSLDPGDTQYF.

The CDR3 DNA is TGTGCCAGCAGCTTGACAGGGGGCTGGTACGAGCAGTACTTC. Amino acids: CASSLTGGWYEQYF. The chain has TRBV2 and TRBJ2-7; 10 nucleotides agree with TRBD1. CDR1 and CDR2 from the germline V gene are SNHLY and FYNNEI. With 6 bases clipped from V and 4 bases from J, the junction kept 6 bases outside the gene matches. The CDR3 is 14 amino acids.

V and J are TRBV5-4 and TRBJ2-5; 9 bases align to TRBD2. J lost 2 bases, V lost 1 base, and 0 bases had no gene match. Germline V gene data show CDR1 as SGHNT and CDR2 as YYREEE (reference sequence). CDR3 length: 14 amino acids. CDR3 coding DNA: TGTGCCAGCAGCTTGCTAGCGGGGCAAGAGACCCAGTACTTC. It translates to CASSLLAGQETQYF.

The J gene is TRBJ1-2, the V gene TRBV5-4; maybe TRBD1 (6 bases). Trimming pared 0 bases from V and 5 bases from J, leaving 11 bases between. The CDR3 sequence is 14 residues long. The germline V gene has CDR1 SGHNT and CDR2 YYREEE (reference sequence). The CDR3 protein is CASSLVGGAYGYTF. DNA of the CDR3: TGTGCCAGCAGCTTGGTAGGGGGGGCGTATGGCTACACCTTC.

V and J are TRBV7-8 and TRBJ2-1, with D possibly matching TRBD1 (6 bases). V lost 4 bases to trimming and J lost 5 bases, with 21 bases between them. This CDR3 is 17 amino acids long. CDR1 is SGHVS and CDR2 is FQNEAQ in the germline V gene. The CDR3 bases are TGTGCCAGCAGCTCTCACCGTCCAGGGGAGACTAACAATGAGCAGTTCTTC. Translating it yields CASSSHRPGETNNEQFF.

V gene TRBV5-4 combines with J gene TRBJ1-2; D is perhaps TRBD1 (6 bases). From germline, CDR1 is SGHNT and CDR2 YYREEE (reference sequence). The CDR3 has 15 amino acids. Trimming took off 4 bases at V and 0 bases at J, with 13 bases between the two ends. The CDR3 nucleotides are TGTGCCAGCAGCGAGGTAGGGGGATCTAACTATGGCTACACCTTC. Translating it yields CASSEVGGSNYGYTF.

The gene calls are TRBV7-8 and TRBJ1-1; perhaps TRBD1 as D (6 bases). V lost 4 bases and J 2 bases, leaving 11 bases between the germline ends. The CDR3 runs to 14 residues. Germline V CDR1 and CDR2: SGHVS, FQNEAQ. This CDR3 is CASSSGTLNTEAFF. CDR3 nucleotides: TGTGCCAGCAGCTCTGGGACACTTAACACTGAAGCTTTCTTT.

J is TRBJ1-2 and V is TRBV6-1; D is possibly TRBD1 (5 bases). The V end was cut by 1 base, the J end by 5 bases, with 11 bases between. CDR1 is MNHNS and CDR2 is SASEGT in the germline V gene. There are 14 residues in the CDR3. In nucleotides, the CDR3 is TGTGCCAGCAGTGAAGGGGGGGGACCTTATGGCTACACCTTC. This translates into CASSEGGGPYGYTF.

CDR3 protein: CASSSQGTTNEKLFF. The CDR3 DNA follows: TGTGCCAGCAGCTCACAGGGGACAACTAATGAAAAACTGTTTTTT. The rearrangement links TRBV11-2 to TRBJ1-4; 7 bases match TRBD1. The germline V gene encodes CDR1 SGHAT and CDR2 FQNNGV. The CDR3 runs 15 residues. Trimming at V came to 4 bases and at J to 0 bases, leaving 2 bases not matched to a gene.

The chain couples TRBV28 to TRBJ1-1, with unresolved D. V was shortened by 5 bases and J by 0 bases, with 10 bases between the two germline ends. Germline V CDR1 and CDR2: MDHEN, SYDVKM. The CDR3 is 14 amino acids. In DNA form, the CDR3 reads TGTGCCAGCAGTAGATACGACATGAACACTGAAGCTTTCTTT. Its translation is CASSRYDMNTEAFF. Combining the CDR3 with reference TRBV28 and TRBJ1-1 gives the whole variable domain DVKVTQSSRYLVKRTGEKVFLECVQDMDHENMFWYRQDPGLGLRLIYFSYDVKMKEKGDIPEGYSVSREKKERFSLILESASTNQTSMYLCASSRYDMNTEAFFGQGTRLTVV.

This chain uses TRBV5-1 with TRBJ2-7, with 9 bases fitting TRBD1. The J segment lost 5 bases and the V segment lost 0 bases, leaving 3 bases of the junction unmatched. The CDR3 covers 14 residues. CDR1 and CDR2 (germline): SGHRS, YFSETQ. The CDR3 reads CASSLEDRGHEQYF. CDR3 bases: TGCGCCAGCAGCTTGGAGGACAGGGGCCACGAGCAGTACTTC. Supplemented by reference TRBV5-1 and TRBJ2-7, the full variable domain reads KAGVTQTPRYLIKTRGQQVTLSCSPISGHRSVSWYQQTPGQGLQFLFEYFSETQRNKGNFPGRFSGRQFSNSRSEMNVSTLELGDSALYLCASSLEDRGHEQYFGPGTRLTVT.